The clone carrying this TCR beta chain has at least ten counts. What it binds is unknown. This specimen belongs to a study of T cells after yellow fever vaccination. Germline assignment: CDR1 SGHRS and CDR2 YFSETQ. The germline V and J ends were trimmed by 3 bases and 8 bases, with 21 bases remaining between them. CDR3 length: 16 residues. TCRdb re-analysed the 5' RACE reads in MiXCR, keeping a single row per CDR3 protein. Among 310,000 or so distinct CDR3 sequences listed, more than 3% were seen once. Study findings and constraints: Though weaker, the secondary response peaked faster, on day 5 versus 15.

The chain uses TRBV5-1 and TRBJ2-1; TRBD2 is a possible D gene (7 bases). This sequence originates from a man aged 18 to 30 who received the YFV17D yellow fever vaccine. The sequences come from PBMCs, collected on the day of the yellow fever booster vaccination. Here the CDR3 DNA reads TGCGCCAGCAGCTACCGCTTGACGGGGGGCAGGGATGAGCAGTTCTTC. The encoded protein is CASSYRLTGGRDEQFF.